The clone carrying this T cell receptor (beta chain) was seen only a few times. This record belongs to a study of PD-1 blockade in classical Hodgkin lymphoma. Specified time point: cycle 4 day 1 (C4D1), after 6 weeks of nivolumab. In every patient, relapse followed autologous stem cell transplantation, while exposure to brentuximab vedotin differed. After thawing, PBMCs were subjected to magnetic negative selection to isolate CD8+ T cells. The method was immunoSEQ multiplex PCR; TCRdb's version includes in-frame clones alone and lacks a portion of them. Here the sample spans some 2,500 clones, under 65% being singletons. The CDR3 has 14 residues. Germline V gives CDR1 SGHKS, CDR2 YYEKEE (reference sequence). V was trimmed by 0 bases and J by 3 bases, leaving 7 bases between them.

The sequence came from a human donor with classical Hodgkin lymphoma. The specimen comprised CD8+ T cells from blood, sampled before the fourth cycle of nivolumab. The rearrangement joins TRBV5-5 to TRBJ1-3; the D is unclear. CDR3 DNA: TGTGCCAGCAGCTTGGCGGGTAGTGGAAACACCATATATTTT. Amino acids: CASSLAGSGNTIYF.